This T cell receptor beta chain derives from a study of T cell repertoires and HLA-DP antigens. Profiled with immunoSEQ multiplex PCR; TCRdb holds only in-frame clones, not every one. This sample has around 100,000 clones, with 85% to 95% found just once. Trimming removed 0 bases from V and 7 bases from J; junction bases left unmatched: 6. Germline V lookup: CDR1 SGHAT, CDR2 FQNNGV. The CDR3 sequence is 15 residues long. Comment on this clone: What it recognizes is unknown.

The sample comprised CD4+ T cells from PBMCs. The TCR sequence derives from a woman aged 18-35 years in good health and CMV-seronegative. V and J are TRBV11-2 and TRBJ1-2; 9 nucleotides match TRBD1. CDR3 sequence (DNA): TGTGCCAGCAGCTTAGATCACGGGACAGGGACTGGCTACACCTTC. Translating it yields CASSLDHGTGTGYTF.